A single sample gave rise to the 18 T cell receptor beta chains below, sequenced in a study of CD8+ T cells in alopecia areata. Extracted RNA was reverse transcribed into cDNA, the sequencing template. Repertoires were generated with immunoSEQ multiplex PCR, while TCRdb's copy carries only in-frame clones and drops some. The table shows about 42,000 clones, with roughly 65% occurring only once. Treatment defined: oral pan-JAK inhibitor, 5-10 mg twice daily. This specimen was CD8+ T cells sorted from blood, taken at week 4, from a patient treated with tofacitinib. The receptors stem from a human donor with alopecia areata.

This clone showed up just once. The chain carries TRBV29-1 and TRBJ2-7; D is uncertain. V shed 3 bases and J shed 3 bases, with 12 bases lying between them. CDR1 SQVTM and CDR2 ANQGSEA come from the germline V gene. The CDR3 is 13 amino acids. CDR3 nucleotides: TGCAGCGTTGAGTATGTTGGTGGCTACGAGCAGTACTTC. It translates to CSVEYVGGYEQYF.

The CDR3 DNA reads as TGCAGCGTCCAATCGATGTATGAGCAGTTCTTC. Amino acid sequence: CSVQSMYEQFF. The rearrangement uses TRBV29-1 and TRBJ2-1; no reliable D call. The CDR3 spans 11 residues. Per germline, CDR1 SQVTM and CDR2 ANQGSEA. V lost 6 bases and J 8 bases, leaving 11 bases between the germline ends.

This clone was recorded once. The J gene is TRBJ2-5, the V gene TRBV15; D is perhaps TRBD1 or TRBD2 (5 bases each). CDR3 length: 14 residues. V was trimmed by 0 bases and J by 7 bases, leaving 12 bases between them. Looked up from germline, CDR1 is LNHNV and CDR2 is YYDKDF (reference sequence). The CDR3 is CATSRDGGAGTQYF. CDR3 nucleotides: TGTGCCACCAGCAGAGATGGGGGAGCCGGGACCCAGTACTTC.

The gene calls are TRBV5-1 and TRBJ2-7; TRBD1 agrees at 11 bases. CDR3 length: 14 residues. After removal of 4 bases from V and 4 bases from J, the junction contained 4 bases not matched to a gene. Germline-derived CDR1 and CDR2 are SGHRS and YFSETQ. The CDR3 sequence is CASSPGQGAYEQYF. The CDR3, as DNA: TGCGCCAGCAGCCCCGGACAGGGGGCGTACGAGCAGTACTTC.

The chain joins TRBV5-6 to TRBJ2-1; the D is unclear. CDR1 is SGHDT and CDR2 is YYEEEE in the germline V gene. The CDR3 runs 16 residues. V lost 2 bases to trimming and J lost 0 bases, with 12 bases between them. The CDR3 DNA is TGTGCCAGCAGCTTAGATACCACCAGCTCCTACAATGAGCAGTTCTTC. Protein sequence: CASSLDTTSSYNEQFF.

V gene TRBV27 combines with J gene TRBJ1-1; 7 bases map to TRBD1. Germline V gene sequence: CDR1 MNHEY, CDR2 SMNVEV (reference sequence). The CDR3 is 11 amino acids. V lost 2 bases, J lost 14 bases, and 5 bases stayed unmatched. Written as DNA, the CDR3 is TGTGCCAGCAGTTTAGACAGGGTTGTGTTCTTT. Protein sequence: CASSLDRVVFF.

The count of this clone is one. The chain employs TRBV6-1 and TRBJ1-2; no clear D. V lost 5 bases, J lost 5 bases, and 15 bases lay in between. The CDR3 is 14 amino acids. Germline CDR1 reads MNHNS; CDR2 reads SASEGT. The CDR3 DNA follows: TGTGCCAGCAGTTCCGGAGATCTCGGGTATGGCTACACCTTC. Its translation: CASSSGDLGYGYTF.

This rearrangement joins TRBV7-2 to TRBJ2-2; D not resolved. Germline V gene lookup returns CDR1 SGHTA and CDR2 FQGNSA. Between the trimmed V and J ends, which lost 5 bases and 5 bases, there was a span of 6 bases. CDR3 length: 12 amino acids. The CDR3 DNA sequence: TGTGCCAGCAGCCTGGTGACCGGGGAGCTGTTTTTT. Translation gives CASSLVTGELFF. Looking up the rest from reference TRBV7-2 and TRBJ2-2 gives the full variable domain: GAGVSQSPSNKVTEKGKDVELRCDPISGHTALYWYRQSLGQGLEFLIYFQGNSAPDKSGLPSDRFSAERTGGSVSTLTIQRTQQEDSAVYLCASSLVTGELFFGEGSRLTVL.

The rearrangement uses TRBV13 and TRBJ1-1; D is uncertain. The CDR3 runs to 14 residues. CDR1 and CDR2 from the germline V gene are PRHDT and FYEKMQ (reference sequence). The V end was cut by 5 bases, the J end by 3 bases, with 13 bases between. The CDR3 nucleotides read TGTGCCAGCAGCCTTATCGGCAGAGACACTGAAGCTTTCTTT. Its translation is CASSLIGRDTEAFF. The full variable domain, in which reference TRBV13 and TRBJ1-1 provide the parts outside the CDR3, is AAGVIQSPRHLIKEKRETATLKCYPIPRHDTVYWYQQGPGQDPQFLISFYEKMQSDKGSIPDRFSAQQFSDYHSELNMSSLELGDSALYFCASSLIGRDTEAFFGQGTRLTVV.

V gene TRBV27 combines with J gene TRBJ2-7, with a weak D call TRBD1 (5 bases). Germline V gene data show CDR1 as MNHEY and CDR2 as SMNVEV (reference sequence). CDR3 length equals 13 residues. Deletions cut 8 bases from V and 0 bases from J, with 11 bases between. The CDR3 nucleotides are TGTGCCAGCGCGGACAAGAGCTCCTACGAGCAGTACTTC. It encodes CASADKSSYEQYF.

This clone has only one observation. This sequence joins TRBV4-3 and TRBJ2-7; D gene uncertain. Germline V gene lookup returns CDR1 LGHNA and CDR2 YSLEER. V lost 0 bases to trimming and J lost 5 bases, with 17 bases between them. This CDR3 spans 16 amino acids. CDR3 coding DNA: TGCGCCAGCAGCCAAGATCGCAGAAGGGCAGGCGACGAGCAGTACTTC. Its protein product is CASSQDRRRAGDEQYF.

The CDR3 region is CSVEDPSKSSIATNYGYTF. The CDR3, as DNA: TGCAGCGTTGAAGACCCTAGTAAGAGCAGCATCGCGACTAACTATGGCTACACCTTC. J is TRBJ1-2 and V is TRBV29-1, with D unresolved. Germline values: CDR1 SQVTM, CDR2 ANQGSEA. The length of the CDR3 is 19 residues. Trimming shortened V by 0 bases and J by 0 bases, and 23 bases separated the two germline ends.

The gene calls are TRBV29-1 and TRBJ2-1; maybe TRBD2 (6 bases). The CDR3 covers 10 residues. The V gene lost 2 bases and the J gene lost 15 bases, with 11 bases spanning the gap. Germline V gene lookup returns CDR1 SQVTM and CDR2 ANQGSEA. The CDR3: CSVEQEGTFF. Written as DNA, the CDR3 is TGCAGCGTTGAACAGGAGGGAACGTTCTTC.

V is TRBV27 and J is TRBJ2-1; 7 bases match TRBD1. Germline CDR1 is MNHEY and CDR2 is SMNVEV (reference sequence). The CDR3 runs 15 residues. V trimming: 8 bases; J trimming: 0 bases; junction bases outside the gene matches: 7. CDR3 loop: CASQEDRLSYNEQFF. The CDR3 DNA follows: TGTGCCAGCCAGGAGGACAGGCTCTCCTACAATGAGCAGTTCTTC.

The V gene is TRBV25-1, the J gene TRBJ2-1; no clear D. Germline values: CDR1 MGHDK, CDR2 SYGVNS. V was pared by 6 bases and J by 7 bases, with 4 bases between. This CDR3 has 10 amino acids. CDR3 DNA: TGTGCCAGCAGCCTTAATGAGCAGTTCTTC. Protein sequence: CASSLNEQFF. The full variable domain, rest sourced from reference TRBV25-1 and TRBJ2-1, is EADIYQTPRYLVIGTGKKITLECSQTMGHDKMYWYQQDPGMELHLIHYSYGVNSTEKGDLSSESTVSRIRTEHFPLTLESARPSHTSQYLCASSLNEQFFGPGTRLTVL.

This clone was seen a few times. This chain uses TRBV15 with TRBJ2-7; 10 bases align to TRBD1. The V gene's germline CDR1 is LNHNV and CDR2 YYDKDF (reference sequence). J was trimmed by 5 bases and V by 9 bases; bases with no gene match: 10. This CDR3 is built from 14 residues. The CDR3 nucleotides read TGTGCCACTAGTTACCGGGACAGGGGCCACGAGCAGTACTTC. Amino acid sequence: CATSYRDRGHEQYF.

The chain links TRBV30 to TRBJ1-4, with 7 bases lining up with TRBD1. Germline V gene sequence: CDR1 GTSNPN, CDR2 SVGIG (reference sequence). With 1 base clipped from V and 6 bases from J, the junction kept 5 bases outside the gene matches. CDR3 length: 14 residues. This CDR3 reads CAWSAGQVYEKLFF. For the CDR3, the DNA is TGTGCCTGGAGTGCCGGACAGGTTTATGAAAAACTGTTTTTT.

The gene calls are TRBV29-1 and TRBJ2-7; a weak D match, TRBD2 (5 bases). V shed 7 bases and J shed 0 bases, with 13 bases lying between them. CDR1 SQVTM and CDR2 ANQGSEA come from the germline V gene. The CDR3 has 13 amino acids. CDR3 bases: TGCAGCGGGAGGATTGAGGGCTCCTACGAGCAGTACTTC. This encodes CSGRIEGSYEQYF.